This TCR beta chain was found in a study of shared clonotypes between healthy human individuals (dated by TCRdb to the early 2020s). About the investigation overall: Three men and two women, aged 18 to 49 years, made up the cohort. To estimate repertoire size and how much clonotype sharing occurs between individuals, the study deeply sequenced the blood TCR repertoires of five healthy adults. Per donor, three plates each were used for CD4 naive and CD4 memory, two for CD8 naive, and one for CD8 memory. Different laboratories and diverse techniques were used to prepare libraries and sequence TCR repertoires, to increase sequencing depth and limit assay-specific biases. Leukapheresis yielded between about 0.94 and 10 billion PBMCs per donor.

Using the deep immunoSEQ assay, multiplex PCR amplified TCR CDR3 regions from genomic DNA. Extracted genomic DNA from each cell subset was distributed evenly across all wells of several immunoSEQ 96-well plates, and each plate was treated as a replicate. For sorted subsets, about 200 ng genomic DNA, equal to tens of thousands of T cell genomes, was loaded into each replicate PCR. The purified libraries were quantified using a Qubit 3.0 fluorometer, sized with a Bioanalyzer 2100, and then quantified again using the KAPA Library Quantification kit. Every immunoSEQ 96-well plate was sequenced on a separate single-read 150-cycle Illumina NextSeq 550 flow cell. As for the authors' bioinformatics: The immunoSEQ output contained only junctional sequences without quality scores, so filtering could not match that applied to full-length reads. Sequences were annotated with PyIR, a Python wrapper for IgBLAST v1.9, using IMGT germline references to assign V/J genes and CDR3. Reads were removed for weak V/J assignments (E-value above 1e-6), missing CDR3, stop codons, out-of-frame junctions, or ambiguous translated residues. V3J clonotypes were defined by identical inferred V gene, J gene, and CDR3 amino acid sequence. Percentage overlap between repertoires was calculated by dividing the number of shared unique clonotypes by the size of the smaller repertoire. RTK rarefaction, the Chao1 estimator, and Recon v2.1 estimates of unobserved clonotypes were used to assess repertoire richness. OLGA was used to compute generation probabilities for all TCRbeta clonotypes that the gDNA method yielded from a handful of donors. This immuneACCESS table, as held by TCRdb, lists in-frame sequences with V and J called but not all clones. Of the missing ones, under half trace to an unresolved V gene in checked studies; the others have no known cause. V, J and clone size reflect that table, while D and trimming were determined from the DNA. The sample table holds approximately 320,000 clones, of which around 72% were seen once. The ten largest account for about 9.4% of the sample.

Donors were healthy HIV-negative adults with no recently reported acute infections or vaccinations. All donors were Caucasian adults living in Nashville, Tennessee, USA. CD4+ T cells were enriched by magnetic negative selection, after which naive cells were positively selected on CD45RA and the negative fraction was taken as the memory subset. Blood was collected by leukapheresis, and PBMCs were isolated by Ficoll-Histopaque density gradient centrifugation and then cryopreserved in liquid nitrogen vapor phase. Purity and quantity of every magnetically sorted T cell population were checked by analytical flow cytometry. Genomic DNA was isolated from each sorted fraction and quantified by UV absorbance on a Nanodrop 2000c. Concerning this clone itself: No cognate antigen has been identified for it. There are no base qualities to consult, and no much larger clone falls within one base.

CDR1 and CDR2 are read off the germline V gene as SGHRS and YFSETQ. Including cysteine and phenylalanine, the CDR3 has 15 amino acids. Solely the CDR3 DNA is kept, with 45 bases framed from the first base. V trim: 2 bases; J trim: 4 bases; unmatched bases: 5. Summary of the overall study and its limitations: Sampling was restricted to blood, and TCR repertoires in tissues likely differ from the TCR repertoires found in blood. Compared with non-shared clonotypes, clonotypes shared by all four sorted-subset donors had higher generation probabilities. Incomplete sequencing was indicated by rarefaction of sorted-subset datasets, despite the large sequencing depth. Estimated clonotype richness was generally larger for naive than for memory subsets. The genetic and exposure-history diversity represented was limited by the small number of donors. Across several donors, about 5.2% of naive CD4, approximately 3.5% of naive CD8, roughly 2.2% of memory CD4, and around 0.4% of memory CD8 clonotypes were shared. Based on pairwise subsampling, the degree of clonotype sharing among donors was expected to be affected by sequencing depth.

The rearrangement combines TRBV5-1 with TRBJ2-2, with 7 middle bases fitting TRBD2. The receptor's source is a man aged 25-45 years in good health. Specimen: memory CD4+ T cells sorted from blood. This sample's cell subset or site label indicates: CD45RA-negative fraction. The DNA reads TGCGCCAGCAGCTTTACGGGGGGAGTCACCGGGGAGCTGTTTTTT. Translation gives CASSFTGGVTGELFF.